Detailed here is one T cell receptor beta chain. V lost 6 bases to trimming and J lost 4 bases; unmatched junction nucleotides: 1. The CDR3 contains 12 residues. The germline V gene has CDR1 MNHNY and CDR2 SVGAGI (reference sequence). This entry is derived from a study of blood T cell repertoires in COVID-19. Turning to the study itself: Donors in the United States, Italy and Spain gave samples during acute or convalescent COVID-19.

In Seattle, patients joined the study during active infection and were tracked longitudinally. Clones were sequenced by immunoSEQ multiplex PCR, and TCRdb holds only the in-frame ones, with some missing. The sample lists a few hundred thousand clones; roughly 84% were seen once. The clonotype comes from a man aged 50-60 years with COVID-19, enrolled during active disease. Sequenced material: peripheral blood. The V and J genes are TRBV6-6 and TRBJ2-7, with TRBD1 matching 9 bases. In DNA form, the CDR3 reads TGTGCCAGCAGCGACAGGGGGTACGAGCAGTACTTC. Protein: CASSDRGYEQYF.